The clone carrying this TCR beta chain was seen ten or more times. Construction of the TCR beta libraries employed iRepertoire HTBI primers in conjunction with Arm-PCR of CDR3 regions. One entry per CDR3 protein, called by TCRdb with MiXCR from the multiplex PCR reads. Of about 520,000 distinct CDR3 sequences in the sample, around 12% were seen once. Germline lookup yields CDR1 SNHLY and CDR2 FYNNEI. There are 15 residues in the CDR3. V shed 4 bases and J shed 1 base, with 11 bases lying between them. The time point was: newly diagnosed GD, antithyroid drugs for less than 3 months. With RNA extracted from PBMCs as input, the TCR library was made. The sample originates from a study of regulatory T cells in long-lasting Graves disease. The same data also contributed to another study, on T cells in Graves' hyperthyroidism and ophthalmopathy. As that report states: Orbital computed tomography, thyroid ultrasound, serum thyroxine and TRAb, and clinical symptoms together informed the diagnoses.

The sequence came from a woman aged 25-40 years with Graves disease. J is TRBJ2-1 and V is TRBV2, with D hard to call. The specimen comprised peripheral blood mononuclear cells (PBMCs), sampled at new diagnosis, from a patient treated with antithyroid drugs. The CDR3 reads CASSGHISSYNEQFF. The CDR3 DNA reads as TGTGCCAGCAGTGGACACATCTCATCCTACAATGAGCAGTTCTTC. Complete variable domain (other parts from reference TRBV2 and TRBJ2-1): EPEVTQTPSHQVTQMGQEVILRCVPISNHLYFYWYRQILGQKVEFLVSFYNNEISEKSEIFDDQFSVERPDGSNFTLKIRSTKLEDSAMYFCASSGHISSYNEQFFGPGTRLTVL.